This entry describes one TCR beta chain. This CDR3 has 17 residues. Germline lookup yields CDR1 SNHLY and CDR2 FYNNEI. With 5 bases clipped from V and 2 bases from J, the junction kept 12 bases outside the gene matches. This record comes from a study of blood T cell repertoires in COVID-19. Study information: Sources were T cells, B-cell-depleted T cells, or PBMCs; the material itself was cDNA or gDNA.

Donors in Cohort 3 counted as recovered after two negative PCRs, clearance, or symptom resolution. Using immunoSEQ multiplex PCR, the repertoire was profiled, and TCRdb retains in-frame clones only, with some absent. This sample has 150,000 to 200,000 clones, with over 70% found just once. The origin of this receptor is a woman aged 55-70 years who had recovered from COVID-19. The rearrangement uses TRBV2 and TRBJ2-7, with 10 nucleotides matching TRBD1. The sample consisted of PBMCs or T cells enriched from blood (not recorded which). CDR3 nucleotides: TGTGCCAGCAGTTTGGACAGGGGGACGGGTGTCCCCTACGAGCAGTACTTC. Protein product: CASSLDRGTGVPYEQYF.